This T cell receptor beta chain was identified during a study of blood T cell repertoires in COVID-19. Study information: Sources were T cells, B-cell-depleted T cells, or PBMCs; the material itself was cDNA or gDNA.

In the original processing: Estimation of nucleated cell counts relied on the amplification of reference gene primers. Repertoires were generated with immunoSEQ multiplex PCR, while TCRdb's copy carries only in-frame clones and drops some. The V and J calls and the clone size are those of that table, but D and trimming were determined from the DNA. In the table there are 97,000 or so clones, roughly nine tenths of which are singletons. The CDR3 extends over 13 amino acids. Trimming stripped 4 bases from V and 4 bases from J, with 10 bases between. The sample comprised peripheral blood. The source is a man in his fifties or sixties with active COVID-19. The V and J genes are TRBV12-3 or TRBV12-4 and TRBJ1-2, with D perhaps matching TRBD1 (6 bases). CDR3 region: CASSSTGLYGYTF. Written as DNA, the CDR3 is TGTGCCAGCAGTTCGACAGGCCTCTATGGCTACACCTTC.